A single TCR beta chain is shown here with its context. During active infection, Seattle patients enrolled and were then monitored through disease. Source study methods: Scientists estimated how many nucleated cells there were by amplifying reference gene primers. The data were produced by immunoSEQ multiplex PCR, yet TCRdb's version contains in-frame clones alone and is incomplete. V and J calls and clone size are copied from that table; D and trimming were computed from the DNA. The sample lists some 80,000 clones, 80% to 90% seen once, with 9.5% to 12% in the top ten. These data are taken from a study of blood T cell repertoires in COVID-19. About the study: COVID-19 samples collected from the United States, Italy and Spain covered acute and convalescent phases. In each case, the material was cDNA or gDNA derived from T cells, B-cell-depleted T cells, or PBMCs.

Germline trimming cut 3 bases from V and 6 bases from J; bases unmatched to any gene: 9. Germline loops: CDR1 SGHAT, CDR2 FQNNGV. The length of the CDR3 is 15 residues. Source material: peripheral blood. The rearrangement links TRBV11-2 to TRBJ1-1; 8 nucleotides line up with TRBD1. The clonotype comes from a man aged 60 to 69 with COVID-19, enrolled during active disease. The CDR3 nucleotides read TGTGCCAGCAGCTTCTCCGAGCAGGGGGCGTCTGAAGCTTTCTTT. Its translation: CASSFSEQGASEAFF.